Following are 3 T cell receptor beta chains from one sample sequenced in a study of control samples from healthy donors and cancer patients. Method: immunoSEQ multiplex PCR; TCRdb's copy keeps in-frame clones and lacks some. The sample includes 100,000 to 150,000 clones, 80% to 90% of them seen just once. The specimen sequenced was blood. These receptors all stem from a man aged 55 to 70 in good health.

V is TRBV5-1 and J is TRBJ2-7; a weak D match, TRBD1 (6 bases). V lost 3 bases and J lost 5, with 24 bases in between. From germline, CDR1 is SGHRS and CDR2 YFSETQ. The CDR3 sequence is 17 residues long. This CDR3 reads CASSSLGAEQGIHEQYF. The CDR3 DNA reads as TGCGCCAGCAGCTCCTTGGGGGCCGAACAGGGTATTCACGAGCAGTACTTC.

This clone was picked up a small number of times. The chain links TRBV7-9 to TRBJ1-2; D remains ambiguous. V was shortened by 3 bases and J by 5 bases, with 10 bases between the two germline ends. Germline CDR1 and CDR2: SEHNR and FQNEAQ (reference sequence). This CDR3 has 13 residues. CDR3 region: CASSFPRPYGYTF. The CDR3 DNA follows: TGTGCCAGCAGCTTCCCCAGGCCATATGGCTACACCTTC.

Here the CDR3 DNA reads TGTGCCAGCAGCTACGAATTCACAGATACGCAGTATTTT. It translates to CASSYEFTDTQYF. The chain links TRBV5-4 to TRBJ2-3, with no clear D. Germline loops: CDR1 SGHNT, CDR2 YYREEE (reference sequence). Between the trimmed V and J ends, which lost 3 bases and 2 bases, there was a span of 7 bases. This CDR3 is built from 13 residues.